Included here is one TCR beta chain sequence, with context. This record comes from a study of cytomegalovirus exposure and HLA in healthy donors. Primers for the PCR totalled 60 Vbeta and 13 Jbeta. The table came from immunoSEQ multiplex PCR; TCRdb's copy has only in-frame clones and leaves some out. This sample carries over 150,000 clones, about 72% of them seen once, and the ten largest clones take 1.3% to 1.5%. The sample was PBMCs. This TCR came from a man aged 55 to 69 in good health and CMV-seronegative.

This CDR3 is CASSLGGTANTEAFF. The DNA of the CDR3 is TGCGCCAGCAGCTTGGGAGGGACAGCAAACACTGAAGCTTTCTTT. The chain joins TRBV5-1 to TRBJ1-1, with 7 bases identical to TRBD1. CDR3 length: 15 amino acids. The V and J ends lost 0 bases and 2 bases, in that order; junction bases with no gene match: 4. Per germline, CDR1 SGHRS and CDR2 YFSETQ. Full variable domain (missing parts from reference TRBV5-1 and TRBJ1-1): KAGVTQTPRYLIKTRGQQVTLSCSPISGHRSVSWYQQTPGQGLQFLFEYFSETQRNKGNFPGRFSGRQFSNSRSEMNVSTLELGDSALYLCASSLGGTANTEAFFGQGTRLTVV.